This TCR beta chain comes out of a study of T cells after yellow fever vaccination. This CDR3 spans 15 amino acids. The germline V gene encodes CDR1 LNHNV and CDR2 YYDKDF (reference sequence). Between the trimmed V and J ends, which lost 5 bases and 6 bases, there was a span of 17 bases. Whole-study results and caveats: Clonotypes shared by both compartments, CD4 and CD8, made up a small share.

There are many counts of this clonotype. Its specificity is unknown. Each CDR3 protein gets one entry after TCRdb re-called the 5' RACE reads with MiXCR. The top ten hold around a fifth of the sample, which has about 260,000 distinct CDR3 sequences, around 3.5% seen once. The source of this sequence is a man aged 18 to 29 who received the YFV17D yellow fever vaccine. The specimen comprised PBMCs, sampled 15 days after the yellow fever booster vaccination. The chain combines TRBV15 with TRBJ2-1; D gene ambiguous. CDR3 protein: CATSSTLPATNEQFF. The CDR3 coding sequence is TGTGCCACCAGCTCTACCCTCCCCGCTACCAATGAGCAGTTCTTC. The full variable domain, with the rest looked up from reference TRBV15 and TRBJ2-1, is DAMVIQNPRYQVTQFGKPVTLSCSQTLNHNVMYWYQQKSSQAPKLLFHYYDKDFNNEADTPDNFQSRRPNTSFCFLDIRSPGLGDTAMYLCATSSTLPATNEQFFGPGTRLTVL.